This entry concerns a single TCR beta chain. At least ten counts were recorded for this clonotype. Its antigen is still unknown. One base away there is no much larger clone; base qualities are not given. In the germline V gene, CDR1 corresponds to SGHRS and CDR2 to YFSETQ. V is clipped by 0 bases and J by 0 bases, and the sequence between their germline boundaries is 7 bases long. The CDR3 goes from the cysteine to the phenylalanine over 15 residues. Only CDR3 DNA is held: 45 bases, read in frame from base 1. These data belong to a study of neurological immune-mediated disorders (dated by TCRdb to the late 2010s). With regard to the full study: Peripheral blood TCR-beta repertoires from HTLV-I-associated myelopathy (HAM/TSP) patients, multiple sclerosis patients and healthy controls were compared by UMI-based sequencing. The cohort included 60 to 75 subjects: approximately 15 with HAM/TSP, about 34 with multiple sclerosis, and around 20 healthy controls. Longitudinal samples, technical triplicates and paired sorted CD4+ and CD8+ T-cell subsets, alongside PBMC samples, were included among the 106 TCR-beta libraries. On the study overall, not on this receptor specifically: No identical CDR3 amino acid sequences were found to be shared among expanded clones across subjects, suggesting that TCR-beta repertoires were private in all groups. TCR clonal expansion was greatest in HAM/TSP patients and smallest in MS patients, who ranked below even healthy controls.

The healthy controls were volunteers from blood banks in Maryland, USA. Unsorted PBMC libraries were generated from 2 million PBMCs stored in RNAlater at -80 °C until RNA extraction. PBMCs were separated from peripheral blood using Ficoll-Hypaque density gradient centrifugation and then cryopreserved in liquid nitrogen. cDNA was synthesized by template-switch 5'RACE using a primer carrying a 10-nucleotide random unique molecular identifier by which each TCR transcript was tagged. Each sequencing run produced over 180 million TCR-beta sequences covering 15-18 subjects. Total RNA was extracted with the RNeasy kit. The KAPA Real-time Library Amplification kit was used to amplify TCR-beta VDJ regions with primers targeting the TCR constant region and the 5'RACE anchor. A first PCR added sample indexes and Illumina adaptors, after which a second PCR increased the library yield. After Ampure bead purification, the roughly 650 bp TCR product was size-selected on a 2% E-gel SizeSelection system. Before pooling, library quality was assessed on a Bioanalyzer, concentration was determined with Qubit, and library quantification was performed with the Kapa Library Quantification kit. An Illumina HiSeq 2500 was used to sequence the libraries paired-end at 2 x 150 bp. To increase sequence diversity, about 23-30% phiX was spiked into each library pool. The paper's data handling went like this. Quality-filtered reads were processed with the UMI-based MiGEC pipeline, which removed over 85% of raw TCR sequences during error correction. IMGT germline references were used for alignment of VDJ genes, and clonotypes were defined by a unique CDR3 amino acid sequence together with V-J genes. VDJtools evaluated clonal expansion, Shannon diversity and CDR3 relatedness (CalcPairwiseDistances, ClusterSamples); CLCbio workbench built phylogenetic trees. Expanded clones were defined as having at least 8 unique UMIs, based on coefficient-of-variation modelling across technical triplicates. TCRdb reran the public reads through fastp at Q25 and MiXCR, keeping productive beta chains. CDR3 protein sequences are deduplicated, and each keeps its most common genes and DNA. TCRdb, rather than the study authors, made the V and J calls. The sample table lists roughly 80,000 distinct CDR3 sequences, 10% of them with a count of one. In total, the top ten clones hold roughly 2% of the sample.

Sequencing was done on a sample of PBMCs. The chain was built from TRBV5-1 and TRBJ1-5; no D gene is confidently identified. The sequence derives from a man aged 35-49 years in good health. The CDR3 reads CASSLGGSSNQPQHF. The bases read TGCGCCAGCAGCTTGGGCGGATCTAGCAATCAGCCCCAGCATTTT.